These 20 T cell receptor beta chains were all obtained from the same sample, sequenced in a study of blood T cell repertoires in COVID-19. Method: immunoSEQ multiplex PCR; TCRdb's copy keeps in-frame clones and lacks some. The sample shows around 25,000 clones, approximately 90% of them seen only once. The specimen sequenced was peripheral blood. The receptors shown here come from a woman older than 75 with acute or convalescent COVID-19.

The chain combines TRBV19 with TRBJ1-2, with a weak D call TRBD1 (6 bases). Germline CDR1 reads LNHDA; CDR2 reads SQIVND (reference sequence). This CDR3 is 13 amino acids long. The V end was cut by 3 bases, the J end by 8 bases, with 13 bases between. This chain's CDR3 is CASSILAGEGYTF. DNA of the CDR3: TGTGCCAGTAGTATTTTGGCAGGGGAGGGCTACACCTTC.

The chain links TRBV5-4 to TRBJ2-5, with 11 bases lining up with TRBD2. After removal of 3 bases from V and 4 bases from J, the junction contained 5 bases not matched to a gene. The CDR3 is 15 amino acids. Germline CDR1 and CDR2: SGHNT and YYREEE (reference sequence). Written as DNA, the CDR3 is TGTGCCAGCAGCTCAACTAGCGGGAGTAGAGAGACCCAGTACTTC. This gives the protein CASSSTSGSRETQYF.

CDR3 nucleotide sequence: TGTGCCAGCAGCTTAGCCACATCGACGGGTACCTATGGCTACACCTTC. This gives the protein CASSLATSTGTYGYTF. The rearrangement joins TRBV7-2 to TRBJ1-2, with D hard to call. Germline CDR1 reads SGHTA; CDR2 reads FQGNSA. The V end lost 0 bases, the J end lost 4 bases, and 15 bases lay between the germline ends. The CDR3 is 16 amino acids.

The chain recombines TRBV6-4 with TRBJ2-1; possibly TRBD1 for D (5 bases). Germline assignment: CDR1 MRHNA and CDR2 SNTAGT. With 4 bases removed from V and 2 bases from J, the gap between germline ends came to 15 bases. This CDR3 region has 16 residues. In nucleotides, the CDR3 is TGTGCCAGCAGTGTAGATGGGGCTATTCCCTACAATGAGCAGTTCTTC. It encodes CASSVDGAIPYNEQFF.

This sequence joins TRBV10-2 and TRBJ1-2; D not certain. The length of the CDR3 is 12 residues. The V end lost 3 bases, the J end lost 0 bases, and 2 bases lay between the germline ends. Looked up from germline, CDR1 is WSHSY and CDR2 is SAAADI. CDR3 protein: CASSDTNYGYTF. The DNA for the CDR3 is TGCGCCAGCAGTGACACTAACTATGGCTACACCTTC.

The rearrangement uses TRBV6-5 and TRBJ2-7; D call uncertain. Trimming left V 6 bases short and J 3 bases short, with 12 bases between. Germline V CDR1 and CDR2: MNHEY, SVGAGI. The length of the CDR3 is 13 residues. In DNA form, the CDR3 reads TGTGCCAGCAGCGGTCTGCGGTACTACGAGCAGTACTTC. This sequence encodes CASSGLRYYEQYF.

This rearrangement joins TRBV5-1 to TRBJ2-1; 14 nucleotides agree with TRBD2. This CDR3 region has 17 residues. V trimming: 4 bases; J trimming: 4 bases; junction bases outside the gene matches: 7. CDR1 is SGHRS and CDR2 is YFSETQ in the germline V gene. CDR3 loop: CASSVGLAGVGYNEQFF. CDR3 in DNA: TGCGCCAGCAGCGTGGGACTAGCGGGAGTGGGATACAATGAGCAGTTCTTC.

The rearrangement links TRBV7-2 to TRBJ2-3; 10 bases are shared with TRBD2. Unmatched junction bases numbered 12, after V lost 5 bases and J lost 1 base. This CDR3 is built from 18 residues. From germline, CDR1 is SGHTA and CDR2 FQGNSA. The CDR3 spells CASSALSAAGGRTDTQYF. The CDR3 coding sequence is TGTGCCAGCAGCGCACTCTCCGCAGCGGGGGGGCGCACAGATACGCAGTATTTT.

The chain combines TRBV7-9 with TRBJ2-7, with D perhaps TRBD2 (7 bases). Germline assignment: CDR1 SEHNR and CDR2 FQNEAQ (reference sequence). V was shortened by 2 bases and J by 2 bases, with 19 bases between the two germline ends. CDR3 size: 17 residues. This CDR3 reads CASSLTQGGGITYEQYF. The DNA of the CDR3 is TGTGCCAGCAGCTTAACCCAAGGCGGGGGCATTACCTACGAGCAGTACTTC. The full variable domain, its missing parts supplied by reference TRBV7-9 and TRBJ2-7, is DTGVSQNPRHKITKRGQNVTFRCDPISEHNRLYWYRQTLGQGPEFLTYFQNEAQLEKSRLLSDRFSAERPKGSFSTLEIQRTEQGDSAMYLCASSLTQGGGITYEQYFGPGTRLTVT.

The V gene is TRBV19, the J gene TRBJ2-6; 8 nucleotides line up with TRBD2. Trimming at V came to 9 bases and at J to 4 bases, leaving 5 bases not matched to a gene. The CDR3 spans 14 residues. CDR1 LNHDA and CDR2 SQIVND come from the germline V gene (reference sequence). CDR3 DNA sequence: TGTGCCAGCCGCGGGGGGCTCGGGGCCAACGTCCTGACTTTC. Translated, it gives CASRGGLGANVLTF.

For the CDR3, the DNA is TGCGCCAGCAGTACAGGGCCCAACACTGAAGCTTTCTTT. Its protein product is CASSTGPNTEAFF. This chain connects TRBV10-2 to TRBJ1-1; TRBD1 is a possible D gene (6 bases). V was pared by 5 bases and J by 2 bases, with 9 bases between. Germline V gene data show CDR1 as WSHSY and CDR2 as SAAADI. This CDR3 has 13 amino acids.

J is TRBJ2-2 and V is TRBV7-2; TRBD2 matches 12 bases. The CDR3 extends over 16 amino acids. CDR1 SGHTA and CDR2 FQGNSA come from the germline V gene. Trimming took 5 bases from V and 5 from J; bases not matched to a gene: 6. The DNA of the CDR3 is TGTGCCAGCAGCCCCCGGACTAGCGGGGAGACCGGGGAGCTGTTTTTT. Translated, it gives CASSPRTSGETGELFF.

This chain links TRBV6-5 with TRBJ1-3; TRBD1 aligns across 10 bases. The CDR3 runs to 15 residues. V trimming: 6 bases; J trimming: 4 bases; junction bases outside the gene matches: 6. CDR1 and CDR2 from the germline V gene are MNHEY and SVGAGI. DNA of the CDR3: TGTGCCAGCAGGCGACAGGGGGCTGTGGGAAACACCATATATTTT. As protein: CASRRQGAVGNTIYF.

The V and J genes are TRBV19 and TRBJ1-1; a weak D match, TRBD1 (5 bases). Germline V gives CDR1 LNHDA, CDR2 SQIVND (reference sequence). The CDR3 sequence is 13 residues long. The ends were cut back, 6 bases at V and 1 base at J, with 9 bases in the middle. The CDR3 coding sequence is TGTGCCAGTAGCTTAGGACAGAACACTGAAGCTTTCTTT. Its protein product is CASSLGQNTEAFF.

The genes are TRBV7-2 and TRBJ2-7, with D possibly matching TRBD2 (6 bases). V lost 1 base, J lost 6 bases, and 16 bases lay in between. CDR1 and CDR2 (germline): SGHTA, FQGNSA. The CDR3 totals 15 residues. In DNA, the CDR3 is TGTGCCAGCAGCTTAGATCAGGGCGGGGCCAGCGAGCAGTACTTC. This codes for CASSLDQGGASEQYF.

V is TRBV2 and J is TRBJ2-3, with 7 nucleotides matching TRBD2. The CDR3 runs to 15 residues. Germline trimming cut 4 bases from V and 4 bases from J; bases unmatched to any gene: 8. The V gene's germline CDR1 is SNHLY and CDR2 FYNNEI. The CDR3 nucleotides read TGTGCCAGCAGTGGGGTGACAAGCGGGGCAGATACGCAGTATTTT. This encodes CASSGVTSGADTQYF.

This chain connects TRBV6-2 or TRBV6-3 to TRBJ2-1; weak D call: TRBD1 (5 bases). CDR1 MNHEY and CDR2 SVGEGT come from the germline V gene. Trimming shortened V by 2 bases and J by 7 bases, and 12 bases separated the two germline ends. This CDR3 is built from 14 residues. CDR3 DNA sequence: TGTGCCAGCAGTTACAGCAGGGTTTCGAATGAGCAGTTCTTC. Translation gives CASSYSRVSNEQFF.

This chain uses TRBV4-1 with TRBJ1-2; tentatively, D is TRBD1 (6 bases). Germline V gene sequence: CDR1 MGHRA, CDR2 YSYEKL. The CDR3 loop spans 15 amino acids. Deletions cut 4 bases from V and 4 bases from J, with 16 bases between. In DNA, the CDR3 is TGCGCCAGCAGCCGGACGCAACAGGGTTTCTATGGCTACACCTTC. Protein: CASSRTQQGFYGYTF.

For the CDR3, the DNA is TGTGCCAGCAGGGGACAGGGGAGCTCCTACGAGCAGTACTTC. The encoded protein is CASRGQGSSYEQYF. The genes are TRBV2 and TRBJ2-7; 10 nucleotides line up with TRBD1. Germline V CDR1 and CDR2: SNHLY, FYNNEI. The length of the CDR3 is 14 residues. V lost 6 bases and J lost 0; bases outside the gene matches: 2. The full variable domain, its missing parts supplied by reference TRBV2 and TRBJ2-7, is EPEVTQTPSHQVTQMGQEVILRCVPISNHLYFYWYRQILGQKVEFLVSFYNNEISEKSEIFDDQFSVERPDGSNFTLKIRSTKLEDSAMYFCASRGQGSSYEQYFGPGTRLTVT.

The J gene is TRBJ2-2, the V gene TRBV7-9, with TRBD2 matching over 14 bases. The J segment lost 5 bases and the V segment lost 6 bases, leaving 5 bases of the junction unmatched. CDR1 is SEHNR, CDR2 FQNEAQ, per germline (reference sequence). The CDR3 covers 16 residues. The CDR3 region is CASSPRTSGRTGELFF. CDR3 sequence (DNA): TGTGCCAGCAGTCCAAGGACTAGCGGGAGGACCGGGGAGCTGTTTTTT.